This T cell receptor beta chain was sequenced in a study of identical twins. Findings of the study overall: Fewer insertions marked abundant cord blood beta clonotypes; young adult naive trended weakly, memory not at all.

V shed 3 bases, J shed 5 bases, and the junction held 3 bases outside the gene matches. Per germline, CDR1 SGHAT and CDR2 FQNNGV. The CDR3 contains 14 residues. This clonotype has only a few counts. As yet, its antigen is unknown. TCRdb reanalysed the 5' RACE reads using MiXCR and keeps one entry per CDR3 protein. This sample has roughly 350,000 distinct CDR3 sequences, with roughly an eighth found just once. This same sample was also part of a study on yellow fever vaccine responses in identical twins.

This receptor was obtained from a woman in her late teens or twenties in good health. The sequencing input was CD8+ T cells sorted from blood. This chain connects TRBV11-2 to TRBJ2-1, with 8 bases identical to TRBD1. CDR3 residues: CASSFGQGNNEQFF. CDR3 in DNA: TGTGCCAGCAGCTTTGGACAGGGTAACAATGAGCAGTTCTTC.